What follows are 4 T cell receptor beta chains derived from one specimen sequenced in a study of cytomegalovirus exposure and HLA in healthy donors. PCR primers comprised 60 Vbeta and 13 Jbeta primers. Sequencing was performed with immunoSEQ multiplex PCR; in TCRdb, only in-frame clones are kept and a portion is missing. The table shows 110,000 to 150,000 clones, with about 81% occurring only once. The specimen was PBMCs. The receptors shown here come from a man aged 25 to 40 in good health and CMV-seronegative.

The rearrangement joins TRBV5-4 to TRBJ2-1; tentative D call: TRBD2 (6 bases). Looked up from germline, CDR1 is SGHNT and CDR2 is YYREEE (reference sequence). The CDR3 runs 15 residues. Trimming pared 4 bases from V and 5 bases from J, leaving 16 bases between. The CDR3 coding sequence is TGTGCCAGCAGCGGAGAGGGACTTCAAAACAATGAGCAGTTCTTC. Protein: CASSGEGLQNNEQFF.

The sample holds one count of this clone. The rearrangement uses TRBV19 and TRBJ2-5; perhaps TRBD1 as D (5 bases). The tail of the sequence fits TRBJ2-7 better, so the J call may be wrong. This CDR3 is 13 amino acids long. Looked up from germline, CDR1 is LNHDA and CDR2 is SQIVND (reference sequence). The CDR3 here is CASSFPQGTEQYF. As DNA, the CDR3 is TGTGCCAGTAGTTTCCCGCAGGGCACCGAGCAGTACTTC.

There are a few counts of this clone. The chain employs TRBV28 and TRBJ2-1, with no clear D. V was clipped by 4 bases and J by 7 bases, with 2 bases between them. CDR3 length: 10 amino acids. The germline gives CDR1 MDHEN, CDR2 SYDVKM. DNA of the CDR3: TGTGCCAGCAGTTCGAATGAGCAGTTCTTC. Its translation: CASSSNEQFF.

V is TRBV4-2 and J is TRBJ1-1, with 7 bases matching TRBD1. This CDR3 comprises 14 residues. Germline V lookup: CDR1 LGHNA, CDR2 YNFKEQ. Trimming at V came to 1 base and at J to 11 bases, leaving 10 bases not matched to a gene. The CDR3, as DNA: TGTGCCAGCAGCCAAGTAGGAGGGGACAGTTGGGCTTTCTTT. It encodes CASSQVGGDSWAFF.